This TCR beta chain is drawn from a study of CD8 T cells in Susac syndrome. RNA was extracted with the RNeasy kit, and a quantity of roughly 0.5 to 1 ug was reverse transcribed using random hexamers. The authors amplified TCR beta CDR3 across 54 Vbeta and 13 Jbeta using immunoSEQ multiplex PCR. TCRdb redid the calling of the immunoSEQ multiplex PCR reads with MiXCR, one entry per CDR3 protein. The table lists roughly 100,000 distinct CDR3 sequences, 90% to 97% of them singletons, with 0.62% in the top ten. Germline values: CDR1 SGHTA, CDR2 FQGNSA. The CDR3 length is 14 residues. Trimming left V 5 bases short and J 2 bases short, with 13 bases between.

This TCR was sampled from a human donor with Susac syndrome. This chain joins TRBV7-2 and TRBJ2-7; perhaps D is TRBD1 or TRBD2 (5 bases each). The sample consisted of CD8+ T cells from PBMCs. This chain's CDR3 is CASSPRKGPYEQYF. CDR3 bases: TGTGCCAGCAGCCCCAGGAAGGGACCCTACGAGCAGTACTTC.